One T cell receptor (beta chain) is described in this entry. From germline, CDR1 is KGHSH and CDR2 LQKENI. The CDR3 has 12 residues. The V segment lost 6 bases and the J segment 13 bases; nucleotides outside the gene matches: 11. Sequencing was performed with immunoSEQ multiplex PCR; in TCRdb, only in-frame clones are kept and a portion is missing. The sample carries under 250,000 clones, about four fifths recorded once. This record comes from a study of blood T cell repertoires in COVID-19. Study-wide background: Sites in the United States, Italy and Spain provided acute and convalescent COVID-19 samples.

Sequenced: peripheral blood. This TCR was recovered from a woman between 65 and 79 years old with acute or convalescent COVID-19. V is TRBV18 and J is TRBJ2-7; 8 bases are a match to TRBD2. The CDR3 loop reads CASSRTSQDGYF. The CDR3 coding sequence is TGTGCCAGCTCGCGGACTAGCCAGGATGGATACTTC.